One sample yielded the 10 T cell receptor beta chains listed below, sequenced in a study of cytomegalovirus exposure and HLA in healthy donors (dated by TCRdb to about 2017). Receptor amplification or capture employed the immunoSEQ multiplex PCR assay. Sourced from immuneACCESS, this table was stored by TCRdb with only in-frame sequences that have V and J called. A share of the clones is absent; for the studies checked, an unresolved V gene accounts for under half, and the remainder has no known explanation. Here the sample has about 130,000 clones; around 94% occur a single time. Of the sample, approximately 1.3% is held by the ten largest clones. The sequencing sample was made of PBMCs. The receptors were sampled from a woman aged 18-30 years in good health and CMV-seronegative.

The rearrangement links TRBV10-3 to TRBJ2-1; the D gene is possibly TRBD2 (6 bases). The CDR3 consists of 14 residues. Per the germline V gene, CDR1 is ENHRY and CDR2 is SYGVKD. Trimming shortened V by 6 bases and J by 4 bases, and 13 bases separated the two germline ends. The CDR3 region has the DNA TGTGCCATCAGGACTGGGACTGATTACAATGAGCAGTTCTTC. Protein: CAIRTGTDYNEQFF.

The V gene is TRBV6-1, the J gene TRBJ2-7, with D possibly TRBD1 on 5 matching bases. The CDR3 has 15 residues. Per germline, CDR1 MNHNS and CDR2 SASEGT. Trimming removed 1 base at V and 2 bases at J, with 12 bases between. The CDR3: CASSEGGDSAYEQYF. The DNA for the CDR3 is TGTGCCAGCAGTGAAGGGGGCGATTCGGCCTACGAGCAGTACTTC.

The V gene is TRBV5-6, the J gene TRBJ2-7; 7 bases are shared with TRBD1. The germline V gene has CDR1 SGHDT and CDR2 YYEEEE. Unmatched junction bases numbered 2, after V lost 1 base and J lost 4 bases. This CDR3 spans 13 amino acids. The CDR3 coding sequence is TGTGCCAGCAGCTTGTTCAGGGGGTACGAGCAGTACTTC. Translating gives CASSLFRGYEQYF.

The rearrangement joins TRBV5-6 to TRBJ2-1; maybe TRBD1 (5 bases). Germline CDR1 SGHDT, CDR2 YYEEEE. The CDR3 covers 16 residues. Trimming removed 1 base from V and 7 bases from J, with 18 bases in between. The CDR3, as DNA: TGTGCCAGCAGCTTGTACCCTAGGGGAACAGCTAATGAGCAGTTCTTC. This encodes CASSLYPRGTANEQFF.

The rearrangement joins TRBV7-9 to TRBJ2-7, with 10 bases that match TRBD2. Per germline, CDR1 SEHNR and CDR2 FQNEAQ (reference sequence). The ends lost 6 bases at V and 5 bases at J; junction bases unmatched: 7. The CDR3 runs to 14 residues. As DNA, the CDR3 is TGTGCCAGCAGGGACAGCGGGAGGGGTAACGAGCAGTACTTC. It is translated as CASRDSGRGNEQYF.

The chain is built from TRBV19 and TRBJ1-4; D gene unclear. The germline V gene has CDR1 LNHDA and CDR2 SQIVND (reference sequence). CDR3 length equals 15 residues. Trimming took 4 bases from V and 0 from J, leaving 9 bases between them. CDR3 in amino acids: CASSTIIATNEKLFF. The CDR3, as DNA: TGTGCCAGTAGTACCATCATTGCAACTAATGAAAAACTGTTTTTT.

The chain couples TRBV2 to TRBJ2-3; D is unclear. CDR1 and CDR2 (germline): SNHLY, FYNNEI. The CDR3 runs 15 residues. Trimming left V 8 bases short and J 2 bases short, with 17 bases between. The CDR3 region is CASLRSASPTDTQYF. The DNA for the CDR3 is TGTGCCAGCCTCCGGAGCGCCTCACCCACAGATACGCAGTATTTT.

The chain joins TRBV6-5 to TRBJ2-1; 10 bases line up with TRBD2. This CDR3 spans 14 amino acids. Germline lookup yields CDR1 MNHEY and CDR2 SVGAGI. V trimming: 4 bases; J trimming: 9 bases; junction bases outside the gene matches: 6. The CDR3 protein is CASSSPSGSGEQFF. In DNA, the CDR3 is TGTGCCAGCAGTTCCCCTAGCGGGAGCGGTGAGCAGTTCTTC.

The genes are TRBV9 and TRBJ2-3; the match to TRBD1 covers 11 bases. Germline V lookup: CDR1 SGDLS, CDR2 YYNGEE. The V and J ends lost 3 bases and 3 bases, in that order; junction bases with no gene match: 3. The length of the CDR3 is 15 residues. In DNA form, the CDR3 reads TGTGCCAGCAGCGCGTGGGACAGGGGGACAGATACGCAGTATTTT. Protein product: CASSAWDRGTDTQYF.

The CDR3 DNA follows: TGTGCCTCCCAGAGACTAGAGTCGGCCGGGGAGCTGTTTTTT. Its protein is CASQRLESAGELFF. The chain recombines TRBV5-6 with TRBJ2-2, with D possibly TRBD2 on 6 matching bases. V lost 10 bases, J lost 6 bases, and 19 bases lay in between. This CDR3 comprises 14 residues. CDR1 and CDR2 (germline): SGHDT, YYEEEE.